This paragraph reports one T cell receptor beta chain. Repertoires were generated with immunoSEQ multiplex PCR, while TCRdb's copy carries only in-frame clones and drops some. The sample includes 60,000 or so clones, roughly 88% of them seen just once. These data come from a study of T cell changes during pregnancy in multiple sclerosis. J gave up 0 bases and V 4 bases, and 5 bases lay outside the gene matches. From germline, CDR1 is SGHRS and CDR2 YFSETQ. CDR3 length: 17 amino acids. V gene TRBV5-1 combines with J gene TRBJ2-6, with 9 bases identical to TRBD1. This material consisted of peripheral blood, taken in the second trimester of pregnancy. This receptor was obtained from a female donor in good health, enrolled as a control in a pregnancy study. For the CDR3, the DNA is TGCGCCAGCAGCGGGGACAGGGCCGGCTCTGGGGCCAACGTCCTGACTTTC. It codes for CASSGDRAGSGANVLTF.